A single T cell receptor (beta chain) is shown here with its context. This sample stems from a study of blood T cell repertoires in COVID-19. Across the whole study: The United States, Italy and Spain were the sources of the acute and convalescent COVID-19 samples. The cDNA or gDNA used as material had been derived from T cells, B-cell-depleted T cells, or PBMCs.

This CDR3 has 17 residues. V was trimmed by 0 bases and J by 9 bases, leaving 24 bases between them. Per germline, CDR1 SGHTA and CDR2 FQGNSA. Per the original methods: Amplifying reference gene primers gave estimates of nucleated cell counts. Assay: immunoSEQ multiplex PCR; the TCRdb copy retains only in-frame clones and omits some. That table is the source of V, J and clone size, and D and trimming were worked out from the DNA. This sample has over 300,000 clones, with about 89% found just once. This TCR was sampled from a man younger than 35 who had recovered from COVID-19. The sample taken for sequencing was peripheral blood. V usage is TRBV7-2 and J usage is TRBJ2-7; maybe TRBD2 (5 bases). In nucleotides, the CDR3 is TGTGCCAGCAGCTTAGCGCCTTCCAGCGGACGCTTCCGGGTGCAGTACTTC. It yields the protein CASSLAPSSGRFRVQYF.